The entry below gives a single T cell receptor beta chain sequence along with its context. No antigen is known for it. Transcripts of RNA were the source for amplifying TCR beta CDR3 regions. Second-round multiplex PCR came after a first-round RT-PCR that employed HTBI primers. TCRdb called the multiplex PCR reads again in MiXCR, with one record for every CDR3 protein. The sample includes about 700,000 distinct CDR3 sequences, roughly two fifths of them seen just once. The data stem from a study of Graves' ophthalmopathy and Graves' hyperthyroidism. Overall study findings and caveats: Blood contained most expanded thyroid clonotypes exceeding 0.001 frequency.

Germline V gene lookup returns CDR1 DFQATT and CDR2 SNEGSKA (reference sequence). V was pared by 0 bases and J by 6 bases, with 10 bases of the junction left unmatched. CDR3 size: 15 residues. The TCR was taken from an adult man with Graves' ophthalmopathy. The chain recombines TRBV20-1 with TRBJ1-1, with TRBD1 matching 7 bases. Input material: peripheral blood. This chain's CDR3 is CSARDITGARAEAFF. The CDR3 DNA sequence: TGCAGTGCTAGAGACATAACAGGGGCGCGCGCTGAAGCTTTCTTT.